This T cell receptor (beta chain) was captured by sequencing in a study of chemoradiotherapy in HPV16-positive cancers. Broader study findings: HPV-specific T cells were functionally defined from only a couple of HPV16-positive patients.

Sequenced by immunoSEQ multiplex PCR; TCRdb stores in-frame clones only, minus some. Of approximately 15,000 clones detected, 85% to 90% appear once; the ten largest clones hold about 3.5%. As to this clone: Its antigen is not identified.

CDR3 length: 14 residues. The germline V gene encodes CDR1 LNHDA and CDR2 SQIVND (reference sequence). With V trimmed by 10 bases and J by 2 bases, 6 bases remained unmatched. Material: blood, obtained from a patient who underwent chemoradiotherapy. This chain uses TRBV19 with TRBJ2-2, with TRBD1 identical over 8 bases. The source of this sequence is a human donor with HPV-associated anogenital cancer. The CDR3 is CATKGTGNTGELFF. The CDR3 DNA reads as TGTGCCACTAAAGGGACAGGAAACACCGGGGAGCTGTTTTTT.